Each of the 10 T cell receptor beta chains below was sequenced from the same sample in a study of blood T cell repertoires in COVID-19. Using immunoSEQ multiplex PCR, the repertoire was profiled, and TCRdb retains in-frame clones only, with some absent. Of under 200,000 clones detected, over 80% appear once; the ten largest clones hold 10% to 15%. Sequenced material: PBMCs or T cells enriched from blood (not recorded which). All receptors come from a woman aged 60-75 years who had recovered from COVID-19.

The J gene is TRBJ1-2, the V gene TRBV7-8; D is undetermined. Germline loops: CDR1 SGHVS, CDR2 FQNEAQ. Trimming took off 1 base at V and 8 bases at J, with 11 bases between the two ends. The CDR3 extends over 13 amino acids. CDR3 sequence: CASSLGTRSGYTF. Here the CDR3 DNA reads TGTGCCAGCAGCTTAGGAACCCGGTCGGGCTACACCTTC.

The chain carries TRBV5-5 and TRBJ2-2, with 11 bases that match TRBD2. Germline V gene data show CDR1 as SGHKS and CDR2 as YYEKEE (reference sequence). V lost 3 bases, J lost 5 bases, and 9 bases stayed unmatched. The CDR3 contains 17 residues. The CDR3 DNA follows: TGTGCCAGCAGCTACAATCCGACTAGCGGGGCTACCGGGGAGCTGTTTTTT. This translates into CASSYNPTSGATGELFF.

The sample holds a few counts of this clone. The rearrangement links TRBV6-5 to TRBJ1-1, with D perhaps TRBD1 (6 bases). Germline V CDR1 and CDR2: MNHEY, SVGAGI. Trimming stripped 7 bases from V and 0 bases from J, with 9 bases between. The CDR3 spans 13 residues. The CDR3 sequence: CASTRQVNTEAFF. The CDR3 nucleotides read TGTGCCAGCACAAGACAGGTGAACACTGAAGCTTTCTTT.

This chain uses TRBV9 with TRBJ1-5; D is undetermined. This CDR3 spans 15 amino acids. V lost 7 bases to trimming and J lost 7 bases, with 21 bases between them. Germline CDR1 is SGDLS and CDR2 is YYNGEE. CDR3 sequence: CASAVDPGEGQPQHF. The CDR3 DNA reads as TGTGCCAGCGCCGTCGACCCGGGAGAAGGCCAGCCCCAGCATTTT.

The J gene is TRBJ1-3, the V gene TRBV29-1, with a tentative D call TRBD1 (5 bases). Trimming pared 4 bases from V and 0 bases from J, leaving 7 bases between. Germline CDR1 is SQVTM and CDR2 is ANQGSEA. The CDR3 runs 13 residues. The CDR3 sequence: CSVGQISGNTIYF. CDR3 sequence (DNA): TGCAGCGTTGGACAGATCTCTGGAAACACCATATATTTT.

V and J are TRBV7-9 and TRBJ1-2; the D gene is possibly TRBD1 (5 bases). In germline, CDR1 is SEHNR, CDR2 FQNEAQ (reference sequence). The CDR3 is 17 residues long. Between the trimmed V and J ends, which lost 0 bases and 0 bases, there was a span of 14 bases. The CDR3 nucleotides read TGTGCCAGCAGCTTAGCATGGGCAGGGCCTGCTAACTATGGCTACACCTTC. It is translated as CASSLAWAGPANYGYTF.

This clone was picked up one time. The chain uses TRBV9 and TRBJ2-3, with D perhaps TRBD2 (5 bases). In germline, CDR1 is SGDLS, CDR2 YYNGEE. CDR3 length: 15 amino acids. Trimming removed 4 bases at V and 13 bases at J, with 25 bases between. The CDR3 spells CASSLRSKRTDYKYF. In DNA, the CDR3 is TGTGCCAGCAGCCTCCGGAGCAAACGGACTGACTATAAGTATTTT.

This chain joins TRBV9 and TRBJ1-1, with 7 bases identical to TRBD1. The V and J ends lost 3 bases and 5 bases, in that order; junction bases with no gene match: 10. The germline V gene encodes CDR1 SGDLS and CDR2 YYNGEE. This CDR3 is 15 amino acids long. This CDR3 is CASSEGAGVGTEAFF. CDR3 bases: TGTGCCAGCAGCGAGGGGGCAGGGGTGGGAACTGAAGCTTTCTTT.

The V gene is TRBV6-5, the J gene TRBJ1-4, with D unclear. Germline-derived CDR1 and CDR2 are MNHEY and SVGAGI. The CDR3 consists of 12 residues. The ends were cut back, 2 bases at V and 8 bases at J, with 6 bases in the middle. The CDR3, as DNA: TGTGCCAGCAGTTACAATCGGGAAAAACTGTTTTTT. This codes for CASSYNREKLFF.

CDR3 coding DNA: TGTGCCAGCAGTTTGGACACCGGGAGGTACGAGCAGTACTTC. It yields the protein CASSLDTGRYEQYF. This chain joins TRBV25-1 and TRBJ2-7; 7 positions match TRBD2. This CDR3 spans 14 amino acids. The germline V gene has CDR1 MGHDK and CDR2 SYGVNS. The V gene end was trimmed by 5 bases and the J gene end by 4 bases; junction bases not matched to a gene: 8.